This TCR beta chain was sequenced in a study of T cells in women clearing cervical HPV infection. Overall study: Cases were women with histologically confirmed HPV16-related CIN3 or worse, including a couple of invasive cancers.

Whole-study findings and limits: A classifier using richness and V gene abundances reached an AUC of approximately 0.8. CIN3+ cases had significantly higher TCR repertoire richness than controls, but evenness did not differ.

All participants had a single incident cervical HPV16 infection, and prevalent HPV16 infections were excluded. Note on this clone: The antigen remains undetermined. The read stops 3 residues short of the end of the CDR3; the missing end is completed from the germline J gene.

The length of the CDR3 is 16 residues. CDR1 is LNHDA, CDR2 SQIVND, per germline (reference sequence). TCRdb keeps only in-frame clones here, not all; method: immunoSEQ multiplex PCR. The repertoire shows roughly 22,000 clones; the top ten hold 10% to 15%. The rearrangement uses TRBV19 and TRBJ1-2; D might be TRBD1 (6 bases). Sequencing was carried out using blood buffy coat. The clonotype comes from a woman between 18 and 75 years old with a cervical HPV16 infection that either progressed to CIN3+ or cleared (not recorded which). The DNA read from the CDR3 is TGTGCCAGTAGTATCTCGCTTGGGCAGGGGATGAACATC. Translated: CASSISLGQGMNI. The whole CDR3 is CASSISLGQGMNIYTF.